Presented here are 19 T cell receptor beta chains from one specimen sequenced in a study of T cells in Graves' hyperthyroidism and ophthalmopathy. From RNA transcripts, TCR beta CDR3 regions were amplified. A first-round RT-PCR of the TCR CDR3 used the HTBI primer set. MiXCR, run by TCRdb on the multiplex PCR reads, gives a single entry per CDR3 protein. The repertoire holds roughly 710,000 distinct CDR3 sequences, with roughly a third as singletons. Input material: blood. The source of these receptors is a woman aged 40 to 50 with Graves' hyperthyroidism.

This chain links TRBV9 with TRBJ1-2, with D possibly matching TRBD1 (5 bases). V was clipped by 3 bases and J by 7 bases, with 10 bases between them. Germline V lookup: CDR1 SGDLS, CDR2 YYNGEE. There are 12 residues in the CDR3. The CDR3 spells CASSEWGGGYTF. The CDR3 nucleotides read TGTGCCAGCAGCGAATGGGGGGGTGGCTACACCTTC.

V gene TRBV7-2 combines with J gene TRBJ2-2; 8 bases are shared with TRBD1. The CDR3 covers 14 residues. V was pared by 10 bases and J by 6 bases, with 10 bases of the junction left unmatched. CDR1 and CDR2 (germline): SGHTA, FQGNSA. The CDR3 protein is CATTFRGPAGELFF. CDR3 DNA: TGTGCCACCACCTTCAGGGGGCCAGCCGGGGAGCTGTTTTTT.

The V and J genes are TRBV6-5 and TRBJ1-2; D call uncertain. Deletions cut 0 bases from V and 6 bases from J, with 11 bases between. Germline loops: CDR1 MNHEY, CDR2 SVGAGI. The CDR3 is 14 amino acids. The DNA for the CDR3 is TGTGCCAGCAGTTACTCGCAGATTCTTAATGGCTACACCTTC. Translated, it gives CASSYSQILNGYTF.

This clonotype was counted ten times or more. This chain joins TRBV4-1 and TRBJ2-5; TRBD1 agrees at 8 bases. The CDR3 runs to 15 residues. The V segment lost 2 bases and the J segment 5 bases; nucleotides outside the gene matches: 7. CDR1 is MGHRA and CDR2 is YSYEKL in the germline V gene. Here the CDR3 reads CASSQTGTGGETQYF. The CDR3 DNA reads TGCGCCAGCAGCCAAACCGGGACAGGAGGGGAGACCCAGTACTTC.

This clonotype was observed a handful of times. The chain has TRBV12-3 or TRBV12-4 and TRBJ1-2, with D possibly being TRBD1 (5 bases). This CDR3 spans 19 amino acids. V dropped 3 bases and J dropped 4 bases, with 27 bases sitting between them. CDR3 region: CASSFRPWSERQRSYGYTF. The CDR3 DNA reads TGTGCCAGCAGTTTTAGACCCTGGTCAGAGCGACAGAGATCCTATGGCTACACCTTC.

A word on this clonotype: The CDR3 does not end in the conserved phenylalanine or tryptophan, so this is likely a read error. The chain joins TRBV7-2 to TRBJ1-6; D is unresolved. CDR1 SGHTA and CDR2 FQGNSA come from the germline V gene. Deletions cut 5 bases from V and 8 bases from J, with 16 bases between. The length of the CDR3 is 15 residues. The CDR3 spells CASSLPGLPDSPLHL. In DNA form, the CDR3 reads TGTGCCAGCAGCCTACCGGGCCTGCCAGATTCACCCCTCCACCTT.

This clonotype was counted ten times or more. V gene TRBV10-3 combines with J gene TRBJ1-4; no reliable D call. Germline lookup yields CDR1 ENHRY and CDR2 SYGVKD. The V end lost 3 bases, the J end lost 0 bases, and 14 bases lay between the germline ends. This CDR3 is 17 amino acids long. The CDR3 nucleotides read TGTGCCATCAGTGAAATCGCCCGGGCATCAACTAATGAAAAACTGTTTTTT. This sequence encodes CAISEIARASTNEKLFF.

This clonotype was seen repeatedly, ten times or more. This rearrangement joins TRBV7-2 to TRBJ2-7, with D possibly TRBD2 on 7 matching bases. The CDR3 has 14 amino acids. CDR1 and CDR2 from the germline V gene are SGHTA and FQGNSA. V shed 4 bases and J shed 1 base, with 11 bases lying between them. CDR3 sequence reads: CASSWAGASYEQYF. CDR3 in DNA: TGTGCCAGCAGCTGGGCGGGGGCATCCTACGAGCAGTACTTC.

The rearrangement joins TRBV6-5 to TRBJ1-2, with TRBD1 matching over 7 bases. V was pared by 7 bases and J by 5 bases, with 7 bases of the junction left unmatched. The CDR3 spans 13 residues. Germline V gene data show CDR1 as MNHEY and CDR2 as SVGAGI. The CDR3 DNA sequence: TGTGCCAGCACCATAGGGGGCGCGTATGGCTACACCTTC. Its translation: CASTIGGAYGYTF.

In the case of this clonotype: At one of its ends the junction is not consistent with the germline gene, which may arise from a read error. The gene calls are TRBV5-1 and TRBJ1-3; 7 positions agree with TRBD1. This CDR3 region has 14 residues. Germline lookup yields CDR1 SGHRS and CDR2 YFSETQ. The CDR3 region is CASSSRGGRNTIYF. The CDR3 bases are TGTGCCAGCAGCTCGCGAGGGGGCAGAAACACCATATATTTT.

This clonotype turned up a few times. J is TRBJ1-6 and V is TRBV12-3 or TRBV12-4; D is unclear. Between the trimmed V and J ends, which lost 5 bases and 5 bases, there was a span of 10 bases. This CDR3 is 14 amino acids long. CDR3 coding DNA: TGTGCCAGCAGTCCCCGACTTAATAATTCACCCCTCCACTTT. This encodes CASSPRLNNSPLHF.

This clonotype was detected only a few times. The V and J genes are TRBV7-6 and TRBJ2-7; D unresolved. Deletions cut 7 bases from V and 1 base from J, with 14 bases between. CDR1 is SGHVS, CDR2 FNYEAQ, per germline. The CDR3 sequence is 14 residues long. CDR3 DNA sequence: TGTGCCAGCACACCCGACGGTCGGTCCTACGAGCAGTACTTC. Amino acids: CASTPDGRSYEQYF.

J is TRBJ2-5 and V is TRBV20-1; D might be TRBD2 (5 bases). The CDR3 spans 16 residues. Germline CDR1 DFQATT, CDR2 SNEGSKA (reference sequence). Between the trimmed V and J ends, which lost 2 bases and 1 base, there was a span of 17 bases. CDR3 residues: CSARHPNSVPQETQYF. DNA of the CDR3: TGCAGTGCTAGACACCCAAATAGCGTTCCCCAAGAGACCCAGTACTTC.

This clonotype was found many times. The V call is TRBV5-1, the J call TRBJ2-2; a weak D match, TRBD2 (5 bases). Trimming took 5 bases from V and 1 from J, leaving 9 bases between them. The CDR3 covers 14 residues. Germline V gene sequence: CDR1 SGHRS, CDR2 YFSETQ. CDR3 bases: TGCGCCAGCAGTCAGGCGGGGAACACCGGGGAGCTGTTTTTT. This encodes CASSQAGNTGELFF.

This clonotype appeared many times. The rearrangement uses TRBV10-3 and TRBJ1-1; TRBD1 matches 7 bases. The CDR3 sequence is 14 residues long. After removal of 6 bases from V and 4 bases from J, the junction contained 8 bases not matched to a gene. Germline V gene data show CDR1 as ENHRY and CDR2 as SYGVKD. CDR3 bases: TGTGCCATCAGGGTAAAACAGGGGCTCACTGAAGCTTTCTTT. Protein sequence: CAIRVKQGLTEAFF.

The V and J genes are TRBV11-1 and TRBJ1-5, with no clear D. Trimming left V 6 bases short and J 0 bases short, with 12 bases between. Germline V gene lookup returns CDR1 SGHAT and CDR2 FQDESV (reference sequence). The CDR3 is 15 amino acids. CDR3 residues: CASSFSRISNQPQHF. DNA of the CDR3: TGTGCCAGCAGTTTTAGCAGGATTAGCAATCAGCCCCAGCATTTT.

This clonotype was seen more than once but under ten times. The chain uses TRBV4-2 and TRBJ2-7, with 7 nucleotides matching TRBD2. CDR1 is LGHNA and CDR2 is YNFKEQ in the germline V gene. The CDR3 sequence is 17 residues long. Trimming at V came to 0 bases and at J to 1 base, leaving 9 bases not matched to a gene. The CDR3 DNA follows: TGTGCCAGCAGCCAAGATTGGTCAAGCGGGGTTTCCTACGAGCAGTACTTC. Translating it yields CASSQDWSSGVSYEQYF.

This clonotype appeared many times. This sequence joins TRBV19 and TRBJ1-1; TRBD1 aligns across 8 bases. Trimming took 6 bases from V and 8 from J; bases not matched to a gene: 14. CDR1 is LNHDA and CDR2 is SQIVND in the germline V gene (reference sequence). The length of the CDR3 is 15 residues. The CDR3 sequence: CASSRPDREDMEAFF. The CDR3 nucleotides are TGTGCCAGTAGCCGACCGGACAGGGAAGATATGGAAGCTTTCTTT.

This clonotype was seen a few times. The chain links TRBV5-8 to TRBJ2-7; 9 bases fit TRBD1. The CDR3 length is 17 residues. Germline values: CDR1 SGHTS, CDR2 YDEGEE. With 4 bases clipped from V and 2 bases from J, the junction kept 13 bases outside the gene matches. This CDR3 reads CASSQKKWDREAYEQYF. The DNA of the CDR3 is TGTGCCAGCAGCCAGAAAAAATGGGACAGGGAAGCCTACGAGCAGTACTTC.